This T cell receptor beta chain appears in the sequencing data of a study of blood T cell repertoires in COVID-19. Trimming cost V 1 base and J 4 bases, with 20 bases left between them. Germline CDR1 reads LGHDT; CDR2 reads YNNKEL (reference sequence). The CDR3 loop spans 18 amino acids. The method was immunoSEQ multiplex PCR; TCRdb's version includes in-frame clones alone and lacks a portion of them. The data contain over 200,000 clones, 75% to 85% of them seen just once; the ten biggest clones take up approximately 9.2%. Two negative PCRs, clearance, or symptom resolution characterized the recovered Cohort 3 donors. This clone was seen only a few times.

The chain combines TRBV3-1 (or the pseudogene TRBV3-2) with TRBJ2-1; the D gene is possibly TRBD2 (5 bases). The material sequenced was PBMCs or T cells enriched from blood (not recorded which). The TCR was taken from a man aged 40-49 years who had recovered from COVID-19. The DNA of the CDR3 is TGTGCCAGCAGCCAAGGGCCGAAAGGCGGGTCTAAGTACAATGAGCAGTTCTTC. It is translated as CASSQGPKGGSKYNEQFF.